The sequence of this TCR beta chain was determined in a study of T-cell memory formation after mild COVID-19. Across the whole study: Across donors, TCR clusters were largely donor specific.

MiXCR was run by TCRdb on the 5' RACE reads, yielding one entry per CDR3 protein. The table lists around 150,000 distinct CDR3 sequences, around 30% of them singletons. There are 15 residues in the CDR3. V was clipped by 10 bases and J by 7 bases, with 26 bases between them. The germline gives CDR1 SNHLY, CDR2 FYNNEI. The origin of this receptor is an adult woman who had mild COVID-19 (a few samples of this study predate the infection). Cell type and time point are not known. Material: PBMCs or a T cell subset sorted from them (not recorded which). The chain recombines TRBV2 with TRBJ2-7; possible D gene TRBD2, 5 bases. The CDR3 protein is CATRPEVGGLGEQYF. The CDR3 coding sequence is TGTGCCACCCGCCCCGAGGTTGGAGGACTGGGGGAGCAGTACTTC. Drawing the rest from reference TRBV2 and TRBJ2-7, the complete variable domain is EPEVTQTPSHQVTQMGQEVILRCVPISNHLYFYWYRQILGQKVEFLVSFYNNEISEKSEIFDDQFSVERPDGSNFTLKIRSTKLEDSAMYFCATRPEVGGLGEQYFGPGTRLTVT.